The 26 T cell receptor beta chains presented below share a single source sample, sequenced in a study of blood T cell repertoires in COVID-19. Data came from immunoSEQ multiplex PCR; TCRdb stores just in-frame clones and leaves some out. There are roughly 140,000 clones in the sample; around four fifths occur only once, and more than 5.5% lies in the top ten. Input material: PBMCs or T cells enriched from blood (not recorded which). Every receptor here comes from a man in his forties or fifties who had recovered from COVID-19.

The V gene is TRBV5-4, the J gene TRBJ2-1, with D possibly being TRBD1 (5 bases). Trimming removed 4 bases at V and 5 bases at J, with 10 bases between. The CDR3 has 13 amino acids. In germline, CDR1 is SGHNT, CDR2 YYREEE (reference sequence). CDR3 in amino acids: CASSKGANNEQFF. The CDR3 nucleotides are TGTGCCAGCAGCAAAGGGGCTAACAATGAGCAGTTCTTC. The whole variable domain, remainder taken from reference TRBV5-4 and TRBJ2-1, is ETGVTQSPTHLIKTRGQQVTLRCSSQSGHNTVSWYQQALGQGPQFIFQYYREEENGRGNFPPRFSGLQFPNYSSELNVNALELDDSALYLCASSKGANNEQFFGPGTRLTVL.

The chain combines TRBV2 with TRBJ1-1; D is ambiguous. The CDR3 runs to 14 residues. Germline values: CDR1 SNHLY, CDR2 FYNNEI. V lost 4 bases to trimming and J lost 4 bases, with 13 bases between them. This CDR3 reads CASSASRGSTEAFF. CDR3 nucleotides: TGTGCCAGCAGTGCTTCGAGAGGGTCCACTGAAGCTTTCTTT.

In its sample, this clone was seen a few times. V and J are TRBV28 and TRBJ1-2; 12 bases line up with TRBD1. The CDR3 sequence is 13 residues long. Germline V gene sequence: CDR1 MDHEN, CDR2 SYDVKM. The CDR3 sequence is CAEGQGANYGYTF. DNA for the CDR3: TGTGCGGAGGGACAGGGGGCAAACTATGGCTACACCTTC.

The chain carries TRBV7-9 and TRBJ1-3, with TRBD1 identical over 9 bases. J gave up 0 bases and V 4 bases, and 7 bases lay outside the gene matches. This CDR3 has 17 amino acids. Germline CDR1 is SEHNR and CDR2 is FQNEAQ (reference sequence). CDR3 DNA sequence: TGTGCCAGCAGCTGGGCAGCGGGACAGGGCTCTGGAAACACCATATATTTT. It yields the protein CASSWAAGQGSGNTIYF.

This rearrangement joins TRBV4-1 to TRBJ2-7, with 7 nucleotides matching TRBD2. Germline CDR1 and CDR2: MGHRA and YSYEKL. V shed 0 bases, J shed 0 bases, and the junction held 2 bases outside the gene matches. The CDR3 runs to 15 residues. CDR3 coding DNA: TGCGCCAGCAGCCAAGACAGGGACTACTCCTACGAGCAGTACTTC. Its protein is CASSQDRDYSYEQYF.

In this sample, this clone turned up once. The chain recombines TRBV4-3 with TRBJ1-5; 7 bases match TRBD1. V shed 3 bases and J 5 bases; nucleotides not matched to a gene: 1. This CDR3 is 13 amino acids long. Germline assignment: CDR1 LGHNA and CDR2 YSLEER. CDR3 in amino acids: CASSQGQHQPQHF. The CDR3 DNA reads TGCGCCAGCAGCCAGGGACAGCATCAGCCCCAGCATTTT.

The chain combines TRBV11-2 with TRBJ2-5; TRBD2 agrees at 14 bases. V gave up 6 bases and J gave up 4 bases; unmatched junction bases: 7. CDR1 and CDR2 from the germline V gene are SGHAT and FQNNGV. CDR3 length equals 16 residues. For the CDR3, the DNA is TGTGCCAGCAGACTCGGACTAGCGGGGGGAAGAGAGACCCAGTACTTC. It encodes CASRLGLAGGRETQYF.

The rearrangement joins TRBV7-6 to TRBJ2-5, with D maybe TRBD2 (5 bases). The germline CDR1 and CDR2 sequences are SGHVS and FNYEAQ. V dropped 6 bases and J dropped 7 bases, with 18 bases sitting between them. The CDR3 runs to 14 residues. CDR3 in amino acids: CASSTDPRGGTQYF. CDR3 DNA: TGTGCCAGCAGTACGGATCCCCGAGGAGGGACCCAGTACTTC.

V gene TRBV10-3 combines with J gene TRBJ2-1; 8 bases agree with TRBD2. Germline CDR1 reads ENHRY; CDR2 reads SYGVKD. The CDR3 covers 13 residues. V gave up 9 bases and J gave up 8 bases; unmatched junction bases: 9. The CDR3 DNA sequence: TGTGCCATAGCCGGGGGGGGAACATATGAGCAGTTCTTC. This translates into CAIAGGGTYEQFF.

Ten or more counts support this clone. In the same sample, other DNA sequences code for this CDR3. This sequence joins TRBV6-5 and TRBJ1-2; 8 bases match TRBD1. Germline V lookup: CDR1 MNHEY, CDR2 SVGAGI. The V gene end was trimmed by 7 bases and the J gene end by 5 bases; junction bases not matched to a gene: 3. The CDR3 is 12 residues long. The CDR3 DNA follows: TGTGCCAGCAAACGACAGGGGTATGGCTACACCTTC. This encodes CASKRQGYGYTF.

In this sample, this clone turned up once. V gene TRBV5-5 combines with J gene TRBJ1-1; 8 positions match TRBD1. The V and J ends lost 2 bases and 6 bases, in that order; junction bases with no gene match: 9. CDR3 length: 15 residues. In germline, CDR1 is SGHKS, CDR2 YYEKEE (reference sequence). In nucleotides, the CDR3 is TGTGCCAGCAGCTTCTCTGGACAGGGTGGTTCTGAAGCTTTCTTT. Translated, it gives CASSFSGQGGSEAFF.

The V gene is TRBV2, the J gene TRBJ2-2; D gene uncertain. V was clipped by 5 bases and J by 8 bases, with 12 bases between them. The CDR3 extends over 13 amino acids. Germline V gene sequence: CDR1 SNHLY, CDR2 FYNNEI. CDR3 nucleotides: TGTGCCAGCAGTCCAAATTCAATTGGGGAGCTGTTTTTT. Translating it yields CASSPNSIGELFF. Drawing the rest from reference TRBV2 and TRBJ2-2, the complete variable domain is EPEVTQTPSHQVTQMGQEVILRCVPISNHLYFYWYRQILGQKVEFLVSFYNNEISEKSEIFDDQFSVERPDGSNFTLKIRSTKLEDSAMYFCASSPNSIGELFFGEGSRLTVL.

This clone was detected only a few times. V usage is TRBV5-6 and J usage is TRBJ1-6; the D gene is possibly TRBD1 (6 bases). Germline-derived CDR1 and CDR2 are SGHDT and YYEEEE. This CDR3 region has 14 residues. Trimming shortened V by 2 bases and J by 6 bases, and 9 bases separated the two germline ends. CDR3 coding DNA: TGTGCCAGCAGCTTCGGACAGAGTAATTCACCCCTCCACTTT. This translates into CASSFGQSNSPLHF.

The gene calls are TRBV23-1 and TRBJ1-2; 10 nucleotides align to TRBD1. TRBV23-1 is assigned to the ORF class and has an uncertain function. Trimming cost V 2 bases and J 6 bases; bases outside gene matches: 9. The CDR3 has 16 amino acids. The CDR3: CASSQPRTGGGDGYTF. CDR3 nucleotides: TGCGCCAGCAGTCAACCTCGGACAGGGGGAGGGGATGGCTACACCTTC.

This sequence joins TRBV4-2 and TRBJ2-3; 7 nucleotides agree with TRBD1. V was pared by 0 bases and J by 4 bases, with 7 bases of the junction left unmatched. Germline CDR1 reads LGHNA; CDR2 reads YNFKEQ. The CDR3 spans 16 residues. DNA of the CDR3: TGTGCCAGCAGCCAAGATGAGGGGGCGCCTCCAGATACGCAGTATTTT. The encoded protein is CASSQDEGAPPDTQYF.

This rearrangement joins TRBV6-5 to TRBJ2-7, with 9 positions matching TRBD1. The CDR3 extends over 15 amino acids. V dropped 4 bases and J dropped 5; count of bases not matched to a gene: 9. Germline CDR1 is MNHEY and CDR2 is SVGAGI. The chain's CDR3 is CASSFAGTGTHEQYF. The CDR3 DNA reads TGTGCCAGCAGTTTCGCCGGGACAGGGACCCACGAGCAGTACTTC.

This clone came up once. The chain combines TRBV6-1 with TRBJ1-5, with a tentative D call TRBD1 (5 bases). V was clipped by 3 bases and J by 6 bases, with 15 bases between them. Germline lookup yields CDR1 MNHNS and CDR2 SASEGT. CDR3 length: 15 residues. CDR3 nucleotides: TGTGCCAGCAGTGAGGGGCAGGGTATAAGTCAGCCCCAGCATTTT. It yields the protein CASSEGQGISQPQHF.

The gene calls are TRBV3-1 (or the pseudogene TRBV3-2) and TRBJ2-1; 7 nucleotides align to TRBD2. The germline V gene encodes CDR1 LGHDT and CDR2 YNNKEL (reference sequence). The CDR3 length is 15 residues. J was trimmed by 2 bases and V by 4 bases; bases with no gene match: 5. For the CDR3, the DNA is TGTGCCAGCAGCCCCCTCCGGGGGGCCTACAATGAGCAGTTCTTC. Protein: CASSPLRGAYNEQFF.

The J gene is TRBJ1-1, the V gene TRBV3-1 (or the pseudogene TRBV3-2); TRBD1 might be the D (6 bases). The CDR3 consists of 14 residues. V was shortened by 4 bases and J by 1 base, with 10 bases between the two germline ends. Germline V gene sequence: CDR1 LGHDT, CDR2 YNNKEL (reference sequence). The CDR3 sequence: CASSPGQTNTEAFF. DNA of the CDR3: TGTGCCAGCAGCCCAGGACAGACGAACACTGAAGCTTTCTTT.

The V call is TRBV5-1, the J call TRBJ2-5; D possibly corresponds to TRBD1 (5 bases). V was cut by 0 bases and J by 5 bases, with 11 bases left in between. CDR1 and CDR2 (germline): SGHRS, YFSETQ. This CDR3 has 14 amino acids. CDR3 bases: TGCGCCAGCAGCTTGGAGGGGCGCCTGGAGACCCAGTACTTC. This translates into CASSLEGRLETQYF.

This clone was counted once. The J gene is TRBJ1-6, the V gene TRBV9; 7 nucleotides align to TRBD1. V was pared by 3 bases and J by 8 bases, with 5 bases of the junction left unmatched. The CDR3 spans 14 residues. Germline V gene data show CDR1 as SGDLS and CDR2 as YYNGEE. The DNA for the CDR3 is TGTGCCAGCAGCGGAGGGGACAGCGATTCACCCCTCCACTTT. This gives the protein CASSGGDSDSPLHF.

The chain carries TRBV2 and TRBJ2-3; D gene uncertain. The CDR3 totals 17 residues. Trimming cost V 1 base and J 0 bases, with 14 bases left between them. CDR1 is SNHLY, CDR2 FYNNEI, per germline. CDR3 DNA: TGTGCCAGCAGTGAAGGTGGGCGAACTCTAAGCACAGATACGCAGTATTTT. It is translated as CASSEGGRTLSTDTQYF.

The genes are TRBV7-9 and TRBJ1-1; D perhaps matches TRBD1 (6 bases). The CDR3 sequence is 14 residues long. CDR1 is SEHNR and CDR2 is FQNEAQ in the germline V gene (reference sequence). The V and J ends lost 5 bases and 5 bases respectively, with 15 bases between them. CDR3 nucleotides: TGTGCCAGCAGCATAAACAGGGTAGGGACTGAAGCTTTCTTT. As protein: CASSINRVGTEAFF.

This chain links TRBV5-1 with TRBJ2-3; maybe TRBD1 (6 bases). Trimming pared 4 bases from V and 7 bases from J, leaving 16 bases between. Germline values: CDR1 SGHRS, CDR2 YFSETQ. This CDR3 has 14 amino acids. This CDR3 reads CASSVQGQENTQYF. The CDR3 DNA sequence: TGCGCCAGCAGCGTACAGGGTCAGGAGAATACGCAGTATTTT. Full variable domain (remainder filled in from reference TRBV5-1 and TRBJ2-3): KAGVTQTPRYLIKTRGQQVTLSCSPISGHRSVSWYQQTPGQGLQFLFEYFSETQRNKGNFPGRFSGRQFSNSRSEMNVSTLELGDSALYLCASSVQGQENTQYFGPGTRLTVL.

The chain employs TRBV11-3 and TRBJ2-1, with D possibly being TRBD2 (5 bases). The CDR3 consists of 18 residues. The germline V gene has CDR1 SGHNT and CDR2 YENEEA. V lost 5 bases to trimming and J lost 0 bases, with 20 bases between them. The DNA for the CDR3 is TGTGCCAGCAGCCCCGACAACCTGGCTAGCAGCTCCTACAATGAGCAGTTCTTC. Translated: CASSPDNLASSSYNEQFF.

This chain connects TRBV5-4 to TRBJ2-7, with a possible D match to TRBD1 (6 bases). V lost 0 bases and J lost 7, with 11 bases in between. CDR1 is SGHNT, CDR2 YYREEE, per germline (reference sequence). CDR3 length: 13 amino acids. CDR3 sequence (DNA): TGTGCCAGCAGCTTGGTACAGGGCGGGGAGCAGTACTTC. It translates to CASSLVQGGEQYF. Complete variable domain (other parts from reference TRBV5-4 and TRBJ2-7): ETGVTQSPTHLIKTRGQQVTLRCSSQSGHNTVSWYQQALGQGPQFIFQYYREEENGRGNFPPRFSGLQFPNYSSELNVNALELDDSALYLCASSLVQGGEQYFGPGTRLTVT.